The 16 T cell receptor beta chains below come from one sample, sequenced in a study of Tregs in tolerant kidney transplant recipients. Measured with immunoSEQ multiplex PCR; TCRdb has only the in-frame clones, and not every one. In the table there are some 110,000 clones, 92% of which are singletons. Sequenced sample: CD4+ T cells from blood. The receptors were gathered from a human donor in good health.

This clone has a single count. The chain carries TRBV30 and TRBJ2-1; no clear D. The length of the CDR3 is 12 residues. Germline-derived CDR1 and CDR2 are GTSNPN and SVGIG (reference sequence). V was cut by 2 bases and J by 2 bases, with 4 bases left in between. CDR3 region: CAWSRTYNEQFF. In nucleotides, the CDR3 is TGTGCCTGGAGTCGAACCTACAATGAGCAGTTCTTC.

The CDR3 sequence is CASSSQGLSGNIQYF. CDR3 DNA: TGTGCCAGCAGTTCCCAGGGGCTGAGCGGAAACATTCAGTACTTC. The chain carries TRBV6-6 and TRBJ2-4, with D possibly being TRBD1 (6 bases). V lost 4 bases to trimming and J lost 6 bases, with 16 bases between them. The germline V gene has CDR1 MNHNY and CDR2 SVGAGI (reference sequence). There are 15 residues in the CDR3.

As to this clone: A junction boundary mismatches the germline segment, possibly from a read error. J is TRBJ2-2 and V is TRBV7-7; unclear D gene. This CDR3 contains 15 residues. The germline gives CDR1 SSHAT, CDR2 FNYEAQ (reference sequence). CDR3 in amino acids: CASSRSTTGTGELFF. In nucleotides, the CDR3 is TGTGCTAGCAGCCGCTCGACAACGGGTACCGGGGAGCTGTTTTTT.

The chain has TRBV15 and TRBJ1-1; D possibly corresponds to TRBD1 (6 bases). Per the germline V gene, CDR1 is LNHNV and CDR2 is YYDKDF (reference sequence). V was pared by 1 base and J by 1 base, with 13 bases between. This CDR3 has 16 amino acids. CDR3 residues: CATSRGGTSGNTEAFF. CDR3 DNA: TGTGCCACCAGCAGAGGTGGGACATCCGGGAACACTGAAGCTTTCTTT.

Here the CDR3 reads CAWSVGTDEKLFF. Here the CDR3 DNA reads TGTGCCTGGAGTGTAGGGACGGATGAAAAACTGTTTTTT. The chain joins TRBV30 to TRBJ1-4; perhaps TRBD1 as D (5 bases). V dropped 0 bases and J dropped 6 bases, with 8 bases sitting between them. The CDR3 contains 13 residues. From germline, CDR1 is GTSNPN and CDR2 SVGIG (reference sequence).

This chain links TRBV6-5 with TRBJ1-4, with 7 bases that match TRBD1. Trimming at V came to 4 bases and at J to 5 bases, leaving 7 bases not matched to a gene. CDR1 and CDR2 (germline): MNHEY, SVGAGI. The CDR3 runs 15 residues. The CDR3 spells CASSSTGAGNEKLFF. Here the CDR3 DNA reads TGTGCCAGCAGTTCCACAGGGGCCGGCAATGAAAAACTGTTTTTT.

V is TRBV11-3 and J is TRBJ2-2; D is unresolved. Germline V gene sequence: CDR1 SGHNT, CDR2 YENEEA. The CDR3 runs to 13 residues. V was pared by 5 bases and J by 1 base, with 5 bases between. For the CDR3, the DNA is TGTGCCAGCAGCGGAGAGAACACCGGGGAGCTGTTTTTT. This translates into CASSGENTGELFF.

The J gene is TRBJ1-1, the V gene TRBV18; unclear D gene. Germline-derived CDR1 and CDR2 are KGHSH and LQKENI. The ends were cut back, 5 bases at V and 6 bases at J, with 7 bases in the middle. This CDR3 has 11 amino acids. The CDR3 bases are TGTGCCAGCTCAGCGGGAGCTGAAGCTTTCTTT. Translated: CASSAGAEAFF.

The chain joins TRBV12-5 to TRBJ1-1; D is unresolved. Trimming shortened V by 0 bases and J by 0 bases, and 17 bases separated the two germline ends. This CDR3 region has 18 residues. Germline CDR1 LGHNT, CDR2 FRNRAP. CDR3 protein: CASGLVIGSAGMNTEAFF. Written as DNA, the CDR3 is TGTGCTAGTGGTTTGGTAATTGGATCAGCCGGTATGAACACTGAAGCTTTCTTT.

The CDR3 loop is CASSRGVASGSGFIQYF. The CDR3 coding sequence is TGTGCCAGCAGCCGGGGGGTGGCTAGCGGGAGTGGGTTCATTCAGTACTTC. The genes are TRBV7-6 and TRBJ2-4; 10 nucleotides agree with TRBD2. The length of the CDR3 is 17 residues. Looked up from germline, CDR1 is SGHVS and CDR2 is FNYEAQ. Trimming cost V 5 bases and J 9 bases; bases outside gene matches: 16.

V gene TRBV5-1 combines with J gene TRBJ1-3, with D unresolved. Per the germline V gene, CDR1 is SGHRS and CDR2 is YFSETQ. V was trimmed by 4 bases and J by 2 bases, leaving 7 bases between them. The CDR3 extends over 13 amino acids. CDR3 DNA sequence: TGCGCCAGCAGCGAAATTCCTGGAAACACCATATATTTT. As protein: CASSEIPGNTIYF.

V is TRBV28 and J is TRBJ2-1, with D perhaps TRBD2 (5 bases). The CDR3 is made up of 12 amino acids. Per germline, CDR1 MDHEN and CDR2 SYDVKM. The V end lost 3 bases, the J end lost 5 bases, and 5 bases lay between the germline ends. CDR3 coding DNA: TGTGCCAGCAGTTTCGGGAACAATGAGCAGTTCTTC. Its protein is CASSFGNNEQFF.

V gene TRBV7-3 combines with J gene TRBJ2-2, with 7 bases identical to TRBD1. There are 16 residues in the CDR3. Unmatched junction bases numbered 2, after V lost 1 base and J lost 0 bases. Looked up from germline, CDR1 is SGHTA and CDR2 is FQGTGA. CDR3 residues: CASSLIQGANTGELFF. The CDR3 DNA is TGTGCCAGCAGCTTAATTCAGGGGGCGAACACCGGGGAGCTGTTTTTT.

J is TRBJ2-5 and V is TRBV6-5, with D uncertain. V was trimmed by 5 bases and J by 6 bases, leaving 16 bases between them. There are 14 residues in the CDR3. The germline V gene encodes CDR1 MNHEY and CDR2 SVGAGI. This chain's CDR3 is CASSTPGSPKTQYF. In DNA form, the CDR3 reads TGTGCCAGCAGTACTCCCGGGTCTCCGAAGACCCAGTACTTC.

This sequence joins TRBV4-2 and TRBJ1-4; perhaps TRBD1 as D (5 bases). The CDR3 runs to 15 residues. Per germline, CDR1 LGHNA and CDR2 YNFKEQ. The V and J ends lost 4 bases and 0 bases respectively, with 9 bases between them. This CDR3 reads CASSRGTATNEKLFF. The CDR3 DNA sequence: TGTGCCAGCAGCCGCGGGACCGCAACTAATGAAAAACTGTTTTTT.

The chain is built from TRBV5-4 and TRBJ2-6; D remains ambiguous. Germline V gives CDR1 SGHNT, CDR2 YYREEE (reference sequence). V lost 0 bases, J lost 0 bases, and 7 bases lay in between. The CDR3 contains 16 residues. The DNA of the CDR3 is TGTGCCAGCAGCTTGGCGCCGCTCTCTGGGGCCAACGTCCTGACTTTC. It encodes CASSLAPLSGANVLTF.